These 13 T cell receptor beta chains share one sample of origin, sequenced in a study of T cells after yellow fever vaccination. A single record per CDR3 protein comes from TCRdb applying MiXCR to the 5' RACE reads. The sample has almost 600,000 distinct CDR3 sequences; 13% are singletons. The sample here was PBMCs, taken on the day of the yellow fever booster vaccination. Receptor source: a young man who received the YFV17D yellow fever vaccine.

This clonotype was recorded at least ten times. The CDR3 DNA reads TGTGCCAGCAGCTCGGACAGGGGAGGCTATGGCTACACCTTC. Amino acids: CASSSDRGGYGYTF. This rearrangement joins TRBV5-6 to TRBJ1-2, with 9 bases lining up with TRBD1. This CDR3 has 14 amino acids. The junction had 4 bases not matched to a gene; V was cut back by 3 bases and J by 4 bases. The V gene's germline CDR1 is SGHDT and CDR2 YYEEEE.

This clonotype was detected a few times. The rearrangement links TRBV20-1 to TRBJ2-7; no definite D call. CDR1 and CDR2 (germline): DFQATT, SNEGSKA (reference sequence). V shed 3 bases and J shed 3 bases, with 12 bases lying between them. The CDR3 has 13 residues. The CDR3 is CSASRQEHYEQYF. CDR3 DNA: TGCAGTGCTAGCCGCCAGGAACACTACGAGCAGTACTTC.

The chain links TRBV19 to TRBJ1-1, with D maybe TRBD1 (5 bases). The germline V gene encodes CDR1 LNHDA and CDR2 SQIVND (reference sequence). This CDR3 contains 11 residues. V gave up 9 bases and J gave up 5 bases, with 10 bases separating them. CDR3: CASSGITEAFF. The CDR3 DNA reads as TGTGCCAGCTCAGGGATTACTGAAGCTTTCTTT.

The sample holds many counts of this clonotype. V gene TRBV10-3 combines with J gene TRBJ2-2; D not certain. The V gene lost 2 bases and the J gene lost 6 bases, with 4 bases spanning the gap. Per germline, CDR1 ENHRY and CDR2 SYGVKD. The CDR3 runs 12 residues. The CDR3 region is CAISEGPGELFF. The CDR3 DNA is TGTGCCATCAGTGAGGGGCCCGGGGAGCTGTTTTTT.

This clonotype occurred a few times. V is TRBV28 and J is TRBJ1-4; D is possibly TRBD1 (6 bases). Germline V gene sequence: CDR1 MDHEN, CDR2 SYDVKM. This CDR3 is 15 amino acids long. V gave up 3 bases and J gave up 3 bases, with 11 bases separating them. The CDR3 reads CASSFQGLANEKLFF. The CDR3 DNA sequence: TGTGCCAGCAGTTTTCAGGGGTTAGCTAATGAAAAACTGTTTTTT.

This clonotype was recorded a few times. The rearrangement uses TRBV20-1 and TRBJ2-3, with 11 bases matching TRBD2. The CDR3 spans 16 residues. CDR1 is DFQATT and CDR2 is SNEGSKA in the germline V gene (reference sequence). V was pared by 8 bases and J by 2 bases, with 12 bases of the junction left unmatched. The CDR3 sequence is CSQLGLAGPFTDTQYF. The CDR3 nucleotides read TGCAGTCAACTAGGACTAGCGGGCCCGTTCACAGATACGCAGTATTTT.

The chain has TRBV7-2 and TRBJ2-1; D is undetermined. Germline V gives CDR1 SGHTA, CDR2 FQGNSA. The CDR3 totals 15 residues. Trimming removed 2 bases at V and 8 bases at J, with 16 bases between. Written as DNA, the CDR3 is TGTGCCAGCAGCTTATCGGGTGGTGCCAACCATGAGCAGTTCTTC. Protein sequence: CASSLSGGANHEQFF.

The rearrangement uses TRBV5-1 and TRBJ2-3, with 9 bases fitting TRBD1. This CDR3 region has 14 residues. The V and J ends lost 3 bases and 11 bases, in that order; junction bases with no gene match: 10. Germline V CDR1 and CDR2: SGHRS, YFSETQ. DNA for the CDR3: TGCGCCAGCAGCTCCCGGGACAGGGCCACCGGGCAGTATTTT. Protein: CASSSRDRATGQYF.

The J gene is TRBJ2-7, the V gene TRBV28; D possibly uses TRBD1 or TRBD2 (5 bases each). The V end was cut by 8 bases, the J end by 0 bases, with 17 bases between. The CDR3 runs 15 residues. CDR1 MDHEN and CDR2 SYDVKM come from the germline V gene. The CDR3 DNA reads as TGTGCCAGCCTCAGGGCGGGTACAAGCTCCTACGAGCAGTACTTC. Protein: CASLRAGTSSYEQYF.

The chain uses TRBV30 and TRBJ2-3; 7 nucleotides line up with TRBD2. V lost 0 bases to trimming and J lost 4 bases; unmatched junction nucleotides: 1. The CDR3 covers 13 residues. In germline, CDR1 is GTSNPN, CDR2 SVGIG (reference sequence). The CDR3 DNA sequence: TGTGCCTGGAGTGTGGCGGGAGCAGATACGCAGTATTTT. It codes for CAWSVAGADTQYF.

The table lists this clonotype with a few counts. The chain links TRBV7-2 to TRBJ2-7, with D maybe TRBD2 (5 bases). Trimming cost V 1 base and J 7 bases, with 11 bases left between them. CDR1 and CDR2 from the germline V gene are SGHTA and FQGNSA. This CDR3 is 13 amino acids long. DNA for the CDR3: TGTGCCAGCAGCTTAGGGGCCGAGCGGGAGCAGTACTTC. This encodes CASSLGAEREQYF.

The chain has TRBV27 and TRBJ1-1, with D tentatively TRBD1 (6 bases). From germline, CDR1 is MNHEY and CDR2 SMNVEV (reference sequence). CDR3 size: 14 residues. Trimming took off 1 base at V and 7 bases at J, with 13 bases between the two ends. CDR3 sequence: CASSLWEGGDEAFF. CDR3 nucleotide sequence: TGTGCCAGCAGTTTATGGGAAGGGGGAGATGAAGCTTTCTTT.

At least ten counts were recorded for this clonotype. J is TRBJ2-1 and V is TRBV5-4; no definite D call. This CDR3 region has 14 residues. V gave up 0 bases and J gave up 3 bases, with 7 bases separating them. From germline, CDR1 is SGHNT and CDR2 YYREEE (reference sequence). CDR3 amino acids: CASSLGTLYNEQFF. The CDR3 nucleotides are TGTGCCAGCAGCTTGGGGACCCTCTACAATGAGCAGTTCTTC.